This T cell receptor (beta chain) was captured in a study of radiation and T cells in renal cell carcinoma. Study-wide points: From baseline, blood top tumor clonotypes peaked at 2 weeks post-radiation.

The CDR3 loop spans 13 amino acids. The germline V gene has CDR1 KGHSH and CDR2 LQKENI. Losses at the gene ends were 8 bases for V and 5 bases for J; bases not matched to a gene: 5. Time point denoted: blood 2 weeks post-SBRT. Indicated treatment: 15 Gy SBRT to primary tumor, nephrectomy 4 weeks later. The patient's renal cell carcinoma had clear cell pathology. With regard to this clone: The antigen remains undetermined.

Clones were read by immunoSEQ multiplex PCR, and TCRdb kept only the in-frame ones, dropping some. The sample holds roughly 140,000 clones, 87% seen once. The input for sequencing was blood, taken from a patient whose treatment included radiotherapy and nephrectomy. The clonotype was recovered from a woman in her 50s with renal cell carcinoma. This sequence joins TRBV18 and TRBJ2-7, with 11 positions matching TRBD2. The CDR3 DNA reads as TGTGCCAGCCGCGGGACTAGCGGAGACGAGCAGTACTTC. Translated: CASRGTSGDEQYF.